The next 27 T cell receptor beta chains were all read from a single sample in a study of blood T cell repertoires in COVID-19. Produced via immunoSEQ multiplex PCR; TCRdb's table is partial and in-frame only. This sample has about 480,000 clones; 89% occur once, and the top ten carry roughly 0.84%. The source material was peripheral blood. The receptors shown here come from a man between 18 and 35 years old with COVID-19, enrolled during active disease.

CDR3 loop: CASSSSRDSQETQYF. The CDR3 DNA reads as TGTGCCAGCAGCTCAAGTCGGGATTCACAAGAGACCCAGTACTTC. The genes are TRBV11-3 and TRBJ2-5; the D gene is possibly TRBD2 (5 bases). The CDR3 sequence is 15 residues long. Trimming removed 4 bases at V and 2 bases at J, with 14 bases between. Looked up from germline, CDR1 is SGHNT and CDR2 is YENEEA.

The chain links TRBV5-1 to TRBJ1-1, with 7 bases aligning to TRBD1. V lost 6 bases, J lost 0 bases, and 5 bases stayed unmatched. Per the germline V gene, CDR1 is SGHRS and CDR2 is YFSETQ. The CDR3 length is 14 residues. The CDR3 region is CASKTGTMNTEAFF. The CDR3 DNA is TGCGCCAGCAAGACAGGGACCATGAACACTGAAGCTTTCTTT.

The chain recombines TRBV7-8 with TRBJ1-3, with D perhaps TRBD1 (5 bases). This CDR3 has 15 residues. Germline CDR1 and CDR2: SGHVS and FQNEAQ. Trimming took off 5 bases at V and 1 base at J, with 12 bases between the two ends. CDR3 in DNA: TGTGCCAGCAGCGGGACCGGGACTTCTGGAAACACCATATATTTT. Translating it yields CASSGTGTSGNTIYF.

The chain has TRBV2 and TRBJ2-7; 9 bases match TRBD1. There are 14 residues in the CDR3. CDR1 and CDR2 from the germline V gene are SNHLY and FYNNEI. V trimming: 3 bases; J trimming: 4 bases; junction bases outside the gene matches: 4. The chain's CDR3 is CASSEGQGGYEQYF. The CDR3 DNA reads as TGTGCCAGCAGTGAGGGACAGGGAGGGTACGAGCAGTACTTC.

The V call is TRBV6-5, the J call TRBJ1-4, with TRBD1 matching 7 bases. In germline, CDR1 is MNHEY, CDR2 SVGAGI. The ends lost 4 bases at V and 4 bases at J; junction bases unmatched: 6. CDR3 length: 15 residues. CDR3 nucleotide sequence: TGTGCCAGCAGTTCCCCCGGGACAGATAATGAAAAACTGTTTTTT. Translating it yields CASSSPGTDNEKLFF.

This clone was observed once. This rearrangement joins TRBV7-2 to TRBJ2-7; 7 bases match TRBD2. This CDR3 has 14 residues. Germline trimming cut 1 base from V and 4 bases from J; bases unmatched to any gene: 4. CDR1 is SGHTA, CDR2 FQGNSA, per germline. CDR3 bases: TGTGCCAGCAGCTTAGGCCTGGGAGGGTACGAGCAGTACTTC. Translated, it gives CASSLGLGGYEQYF.

The chain joins TRBV29-1 to TRBJ2-2; 10 nucleotides match TRBD1. The CDR3 covers 12 residues. In germline, CDR1 is SQVTM, CDR2 ANQGSEA. Losses at the gene ends were 7 bases for V and 6 bases for J; bases not matched to a gene: 2. The CDR3 here is CSGGQGAGELFF. The CDR3 region has the DNA TGCAGCGGTGGACAGGGGGCCGGGGAGCTGTTTTTT.

The V gene is TRBV29-1, the J gene TRBJ1-1; D might be TRBD1 (5 bases). V was shortened by 5 bases and J by 0 bases, with 22 bases between the two germline ends. There are 17 residues in the CDR3. Germline values: CDR1 SQVTM, CDR2 ANQGSEA. The CDR3 protein is CSVFLGRRTYMNTEAFF. For the CDR3, the DNA is TGCAGCGTTTTCCTTGGCAGACGGACATACATGAACACTGAAGCTTTCTTT.

The rearrangement uses TRBV25-1 and TRBJ1-4; D is uncertain. The CDR3 has 13 amino acids. Germline V gene data show CDR1 as MGHDK and CDR2 as SYGVNS. Trimming left V 6 bases short and J 8 bases short, with 13 bases between. CDR3 in amino acids: CASSRIGMEKLFF. CDR3 nucleotide sequence: TGTGCCAGCAGCAGGATAGGTATGGAAAAACTGTTTTTT. Together with reference TRBV25-1 and TRBJ1-4, the CDR3 gives the full variable domain: EADIYQTPRYLVIGTGKKITLECSQTMGHDKMYWYQQDPGMELHLIHYSYGVNSTEKGDLSSESTVSRIRTEHFPLTLESARPSHTSQYLCASSRIGMEKLFFGSGTQLSVL.

The CDR3 protein is CASSPTGTAPYEQYF. The CDR3, as DNA: TGCGCCAGCAGCCCCACCGGGACAGCCCCCTACGAGCAGTACTTC. The rearrangement uses TRBV5-1 and TRBJ2-7; 7 bases agree with TRBD1. V lost 4 bases to trimming and J lost 2 bases; unmatched junction nucleotides: 9. The germline V gene encodes CDR1 SGHRS and CDR2 YFSETQ. This CDR3 has 15 residues.

The chain is built from TRBV19 and TRBJ1-1; no firm D call. Trimming stripped 3 bases from V and 11 bases from J, with 10 bases between. CDR1 is LNHDA and CDR2 is SQIVND in the germline V gene (reference sequence). This CDR3 comprises 11 residues. CDR3 sequence reads: CASSMGVRAFF. The DNA of the CDR3 is TGTGCCAGTAGTATGGGAGTGAGGGCTTTCTTT.

V gene TRBV6-6 combines with J gene TRBJ2-5, with 10 bases identical to TRBD2. The V and J ends lost 0 bases and 3 bases, in that order; junction bases with no gene match: 1. CDR1 and CDR2 from the germline V gene are MNHNY and SVGAGI (reference sequence). This CDR3 has 15 amino acids. CDR3: CASSYSSGGKETQYF. The CDR3 nucleotides read TGTGCCAGCAGTTACTCTAGCGGGGGGAAAGAGACCCAGTACTTC.

This chain links TRBV19 with TRBJ2-1, with 8 nucleotides matching TRBD2. With V trimmed by 6 bases and J by 5 bases, 12 bases remained unmatched. CDR1 is LNHDA, CDR2 SQIVND, per germline (reference sequence). CDR3 length: 16 residues. CDR3 residues: CASSWTRLAINNEQFF. CDR3 DNA sequence: TGTGCCAGTAGCTGGACCAGACTAGCGATAAACAATGAGCAGTTCTTC.

The chain couples TRBV18 to TRBJ1-5; D call uncertain. Per the germline V gene, CDR1 is KGHSH and CDR2 is LQKENI. This CDR3 contains 14 residues. V lost 1 base and J 1 base, leaving 5 bases between the germline ends. CDR3 bases: TGTGCCAGCTCACCACAGGAGAGCAATCAGCCCCAGCATTTT. This gives the protein CASSPQESNQPQHF.

The V gene is TRBV27, the J gene TRBJ2-1; weak D call: TRBD1 (6 bases). The length of the CDR3 is 13 residues. Trimming pared 6 bases from V and 3 bases from J, leaving 9 bases between. Looked up from germline, CDR1 is MNHEY and CDR2 is SMNVEV (reference sequence). CDR3 in DNA: TGTGCCAGCAGAGAGGACAGCTACAATGAGCAGTTCTTC. Amino acid sequence: CASREDSYNEQFF.

This clone appeared a single time. The rearrangement links TRBV5-4 to TRBJ2-3; D ambiguous. CDR3 length equals 13 residues. The V gene's germline CDR1 is SGHNT and CDR2 YYREEE (reference sequence). V was cut by 0 bases and J by 2 bases, with 4 bases left in between. The CDR3 loop is CASSLAFTDTQYF. In nucleotides, the CDR3 is TGTGCCAGCAGCTTGGCCTTCACAGATACGCAGTATTTT.

The chain joins TRBV4-1 to TRBJ1-2; 8 bases fit TRBD1. The CDR3 spans 16 residues. With 0 bases clipped from V and 6 bases from J, the junction kept 9 bases outside the gene matches. Germline V gene sequence: CDR1 MGHRA, CDR2 YSYEKL. DNA of the CDR3: TGCGCCAGCAGCCAAGATGGAACAGGGGGTTCGGATGGCTACACCTTC. It encodes CASSQDGTGGSDGYTF.

This chain links TRBV30 with TRBJ1-6, with a possible D match to TRBD1 (5 bases). Trimming stripped 2 bases from V and 3 bases from J, with 17 bases between. This CDR3 region has 17 residues. Germline values: CDR1 GTSNPN, CDR2 SVGIG (reference sequence). The CDR3 loop is CAWSSFDLDSYNSPLHF. CDR3 DNA sequence: TGTGCCTGGAGTTCCTTTGATTTAGACAGCTATAATTCACCCCTCCACTTT.

This chain connects TRBV30 to TRBJ1-1, with a possible D match to TRBD1 (5 bases). Trimming left V 3 bases short and J 0 bases short, with 11 bases between. This CDR3 comprises 14 residues. Germline V gene lookup returns CDR1 GTSNPN and CDR2 SVGIG (reference sequence). The CDR3 region has the DNA TGTGCCTGGAGCACAACAGGCCTGAACACTGAAGCTTTCTTT. Translated, it gives CAWSTTGLNTEAFF.

The rearrangement uses TRBV6-5 and TRBJ1-4; a weak D match, TRBD1 (5 bases). Germline V lookup: CDR1 MNHEY, CDR2 SVGAGI. The CDR3 extends over 14 amino acids. The V end was cut by 11 bases, the J end by 6 bases, with 19 bases between. The CDR3, as DNA: TGTGCCGCTAGGAGGCGGGGACCGGATGAAAAACTGTTTTTT. Translated, it gives CAARRRGPDEKLFF.

The rearrangement uses TRBV4-1 and TRBJ2-1; 7 positions agree with TRBD2. This CDR3 contains 16 residues. J gave up 6 bases and V 3 bases, and 11 bases lay outside the gene matches. Germline V lookup: CDR1 MGHRA, CDR2 YSYEKL. The CDR3 coding sequence is TGCGCCAGCAGCCATCTGGGGAGGGCGCTGGTCAATGAGCAGTTCTTC. Protein product: CASSHLGRALVNEQFF.

V and J are TRBV12-5 and TRBJ1-5; the D gene is possibly TRBD1 (5 bases). The germline V gene has CDR1 LGHNT and CDR2 FRNRAP. V lost 5 bases to trimming and J lost 0 bases, with 20 bases between them. The CDR3 runs to 18 residues. Here the CDR3 DNA reads TGTGCTAGTGGTGGGAGGGACCCTGGACACCTTAGCAATCAGCCCCAGCATTTT. Translation gives CASGGRDPGHLSNQPQHF.

The chain combines TRBV11-3 with TRBJ2-1; TRBD1 might be the D (5 bases). V lost 0 bases, J lost 14 bases, and 17 bases lay in between. Germline CDR1 is SGHNT and CDR2 is YENEEA. This CDR3 has 14 amino acids. The DNA for the CDR3 is TGTGCCAGCAGCTTAGATAGGGGTACCGGACCTGAGTTCTTC. Its translation is CASSLDRGTGPEFF.

The chain uses TRBV7-9 and TRBJ2-5; TRBD2 agrees at 7 bases. Germline V gene sequence: CDR1 SEHNR, CDR2 FQNEAQ (reference sequence). This CDR3 has 17 amino acids. With 0 bases clipped from V and 2 bases from J, the junction kept 9 bases outside the gene matches. The CDR3: CASSLAGGMGGQETQYF. The CDR3 nucleotides are TGTGCCAGCAGCTTAGCCGGCGGAATGGGGGGGCAAGAGACCCAGTACTTC.

As to this clone: Other DNA sequences within the sample encode an identical CDR3. J is TRBJ2-1 and V is TRBV29-1; 9 nucleotides agree with TRBD2. In germline, CDR1 is SQVTM, CDR2 ANQGSEA. The length of the CDR3 is 17 residues. V shed 0 bases, J shed 4 bases, and the junction held 10 bases outside the gene matches. The DNA for the CDR3 is TGCAGCGTTGAAGATATTCCTAGCGGGGAATTATACAATGAGCAGTTCTTC. As protein: CSVEDIPSGELYNEQFF.

The chain couples TRBV23-1 to TRBJ2-7; 9 nucleotides agree with TRBD1. TRBV23-1 is flagged as an ORF with uncertain function. This CDR3 region has 16 residues. V lost 6 bases and J lost 0; bases outside the gene matches: 9. In DNA, the CDR3 is TGCGCCAGCAGGGGACAGGGCGATAGGCTCTCCTACGAGCAGTACTTC. This encodes CASRGQGDRLSYEQYF.

V is TRBV2 and J is TRBJ2-2; possible D gene TRBD2, 6 bases. CDR1 and CDR2 (germline): SNHLY, FYNNEI. Trimming left V 7 bases short and J 3 bases short, with 9 bases between. The CDR3 runs 13 residues. CDR3 coding DNA: TGTGCCAGCATAGGAGGGCACACCGGGGAGCTGTTTTTT. This gives the protein CASIGGHTGELFF.